This T cell receptor beta chain was retrieved from a study of radiotherapy plus CTLA-4 blockade in lung cancer. The overall study: Disease control reached more than 25%, with objective responses in around 19%.

Lung cancer patients with chemo-refractory metastatic non-small-cell disease were given focal radiation plus CTLA-4 blockade with ipilimumab. This clone was observed a single time. Its target is not known. The protocol was immunoSEQ multiplex PCR, while the TCRdb copy is restricted to in-frame clones and leaves out a portion. The sample has 55,000 to 80,000 clones; over 75% are singletons. General study points: Clones derived from tumor TCRs expanded in blood after radiotherapy plus ipilimumab. Best predicting response, reportedly, were early blood T cell clone dynamics, with interferon-beta.

CDR1 and CDR2 from the germline V gene are SGHTA and FQGNSA. This CDR3 contains 14 residues. Trimming pared 4 bases from V and 7 bases from J, leaving 14 bases between. V usage is TRBV7-2 and J usage is TRBJ1-5; D possibly corresponds to TRBD1 (6 bases). Sample: peripheral blood, taken from a patient treated with radiotherapy plus ipilimumab. The TCR was taken from a human donor with non-small cell lung cancer that progressed on radiotherapy plus ipilimumab. In DNA form, the CDR3 reads TGTGCCAGCAGCTGGACGGGGGCGGTCCAGCCCCAGCATTTT. It codes for CASSWTGAVQPQHF.